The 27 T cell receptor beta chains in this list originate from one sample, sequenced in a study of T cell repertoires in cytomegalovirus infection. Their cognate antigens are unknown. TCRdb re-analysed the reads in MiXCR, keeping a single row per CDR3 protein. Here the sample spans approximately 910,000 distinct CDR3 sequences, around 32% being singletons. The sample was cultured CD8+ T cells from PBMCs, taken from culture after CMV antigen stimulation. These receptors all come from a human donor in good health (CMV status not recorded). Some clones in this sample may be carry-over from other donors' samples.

This chain's CDR3 is CASTPGTSEAFF. Written as DNA, the CDR3 is TGTGCCAGCACCCCCGGGACGTCTGAAGCTTTCTTT. The V and J genes are TRBV6-6 and TRBJ1-1, with D possibly being TRBD1 (5 bases). The V end was cut by 7 bases, the J end by 6 bases, with 12 bases between. This CDR3 has 12 residues. Looked up from germline, CDR1 is MNHNY and CDR2 is SVGAGI (reference sequence).

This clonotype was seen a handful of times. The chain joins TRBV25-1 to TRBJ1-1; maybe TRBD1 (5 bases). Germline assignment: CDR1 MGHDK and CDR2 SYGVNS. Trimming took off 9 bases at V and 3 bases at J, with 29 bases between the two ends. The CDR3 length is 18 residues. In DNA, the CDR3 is TGTGCCAGGATCATCCCGTCGGGTCCTCCAGGGCAAGACACTGAAGCTTTCTTT. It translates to CARIIPSGPPGQDTEAFF.

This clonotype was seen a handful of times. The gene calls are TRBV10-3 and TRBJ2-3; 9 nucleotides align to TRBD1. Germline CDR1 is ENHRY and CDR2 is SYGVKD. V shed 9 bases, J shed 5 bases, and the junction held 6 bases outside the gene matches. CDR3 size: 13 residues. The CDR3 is CAMGQGGEDTQYF. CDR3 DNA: TGTGCCATGGGACAGGGAGGGGAAGATACGCAGTATTTT.

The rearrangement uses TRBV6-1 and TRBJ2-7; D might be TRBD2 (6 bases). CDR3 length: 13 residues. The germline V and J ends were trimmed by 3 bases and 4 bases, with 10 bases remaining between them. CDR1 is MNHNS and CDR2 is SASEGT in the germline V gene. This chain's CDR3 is CASSEEGWYEQYF. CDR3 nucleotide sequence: TGTGCCAGCAGTGAGGAGGGGTGGTACGAGCAGTACTTC.

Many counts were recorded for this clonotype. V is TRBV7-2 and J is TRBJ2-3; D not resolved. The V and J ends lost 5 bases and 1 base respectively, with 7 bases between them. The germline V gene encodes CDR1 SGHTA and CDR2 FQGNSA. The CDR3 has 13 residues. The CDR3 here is CASSPLGTDTQYF. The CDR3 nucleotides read TGTGCCAGCAGCCCCTTGGGCACAGATACGCAGTATTTT.

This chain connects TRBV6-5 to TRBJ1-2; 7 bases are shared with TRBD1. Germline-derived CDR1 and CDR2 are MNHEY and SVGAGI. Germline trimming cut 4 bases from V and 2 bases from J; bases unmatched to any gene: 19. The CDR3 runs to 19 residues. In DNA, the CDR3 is TGTGCCAGCAGTTTCAACCCCACCACAGGGGCCATATTAAACTATGGCTACACCTTC. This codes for CASSFNPTTGAILNYGYTF.

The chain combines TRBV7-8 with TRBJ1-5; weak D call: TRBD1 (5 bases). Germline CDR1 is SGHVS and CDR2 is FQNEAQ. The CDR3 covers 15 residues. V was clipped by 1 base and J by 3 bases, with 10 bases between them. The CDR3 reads CASSLETVNNQPQHF. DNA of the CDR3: TGTGCCAGCAGCTTAGAGACAGTCAACAATCAGCCCCAGCATTTT.

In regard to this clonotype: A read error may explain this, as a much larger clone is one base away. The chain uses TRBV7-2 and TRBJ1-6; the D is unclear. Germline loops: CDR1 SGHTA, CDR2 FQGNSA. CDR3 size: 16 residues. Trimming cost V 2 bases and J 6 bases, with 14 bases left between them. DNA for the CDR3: TGTGCCAGCAGCTTAATGGTAGTACGGCCTAATTCACCCCTCCACTTT. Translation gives CASSLMVVRPNSPLHF.

CDR3 sequence reads: CASSNRDLSNTGELFF. The CDR3 region has the DNA TGCGCCAGCAGCAACAGGGACCTCTCGAACACCGGGGAGCTGTTTTTT. The chain links TRBV10-1 to TRBJ2-2, with D possibly TRBD1 on 6 matching bases. Germline V gene lookup returns CDR1 WNHNN and CDR2 SYGVQD (reference sequence). This CDR3 is 16 amino acids long. The ends were cut back, 6 bases at V and 0 bases at J, with 14 bases in the middle.

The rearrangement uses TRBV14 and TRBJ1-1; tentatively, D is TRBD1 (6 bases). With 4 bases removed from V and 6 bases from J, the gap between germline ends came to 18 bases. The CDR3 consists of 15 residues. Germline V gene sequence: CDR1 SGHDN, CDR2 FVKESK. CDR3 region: CASSPLGGGIAEAFF. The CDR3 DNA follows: TGTGCCAGCAGCCCCCTAGGGGGGGGGATCGCTGAAGCTTTCTTT.

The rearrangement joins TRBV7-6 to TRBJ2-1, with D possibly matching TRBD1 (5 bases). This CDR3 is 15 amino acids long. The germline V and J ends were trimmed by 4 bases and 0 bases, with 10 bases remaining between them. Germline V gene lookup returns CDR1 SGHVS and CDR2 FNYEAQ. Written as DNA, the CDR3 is TGTGCCAGCAGCTCGACAGATCTCTCCTACAATGAGCAGTTCTTC. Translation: CASSSTDLSYNEQFF.

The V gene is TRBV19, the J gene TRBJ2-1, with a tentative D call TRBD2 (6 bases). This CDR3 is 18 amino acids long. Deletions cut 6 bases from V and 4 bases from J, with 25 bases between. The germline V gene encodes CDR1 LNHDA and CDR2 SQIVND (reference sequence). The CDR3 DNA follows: TGTGCCAGTAGCGCAGGACTAACTTTACTGGTGAGATACAATGAGCAGTTCTTC. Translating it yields CASSAGLTLLVRYNEQFF.

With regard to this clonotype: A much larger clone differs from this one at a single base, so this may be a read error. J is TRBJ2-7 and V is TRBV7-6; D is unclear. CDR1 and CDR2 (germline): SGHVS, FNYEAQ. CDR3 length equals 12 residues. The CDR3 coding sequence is TGTGTCAGCAGCGCTACCCAATACGAGCAGTACTTC. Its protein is CVSSATQYEQYF.

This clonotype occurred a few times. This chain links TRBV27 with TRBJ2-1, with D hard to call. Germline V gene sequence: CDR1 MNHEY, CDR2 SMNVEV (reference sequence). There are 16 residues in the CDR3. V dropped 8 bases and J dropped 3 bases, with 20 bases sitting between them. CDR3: CASCPYLISNYNEQFF. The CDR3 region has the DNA TGTGCCAGCTGTCCCTACTTGATTTCAAACTACAATGAGCAGTTCTTC.

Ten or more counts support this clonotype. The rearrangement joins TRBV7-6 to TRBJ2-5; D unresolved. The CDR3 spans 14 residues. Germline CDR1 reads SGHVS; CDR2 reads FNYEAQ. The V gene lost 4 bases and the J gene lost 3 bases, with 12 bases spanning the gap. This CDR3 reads CASSSRALKETQYF. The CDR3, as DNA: TGTGCCAGCAGCTCAAGGGCGCTCAAAGAGACCCAGTACTTC.

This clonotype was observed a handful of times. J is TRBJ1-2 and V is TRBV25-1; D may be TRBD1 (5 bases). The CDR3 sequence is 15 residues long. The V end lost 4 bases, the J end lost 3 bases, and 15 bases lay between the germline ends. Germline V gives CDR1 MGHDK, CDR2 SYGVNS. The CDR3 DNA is TGTGCCAGCAGTGTTGGGACTGGTTTGGACTATGGCTACACCTTC. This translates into CASSVGTGLDYGYTF.

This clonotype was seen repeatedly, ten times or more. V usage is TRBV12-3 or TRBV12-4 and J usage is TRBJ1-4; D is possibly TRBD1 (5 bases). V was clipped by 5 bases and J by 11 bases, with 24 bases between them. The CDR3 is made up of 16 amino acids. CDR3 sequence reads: CASSHRVGGTMEKLFF. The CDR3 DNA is TGTGCCAGCAGTCACAGAGTCGGGGGTACTATGGAGAAACTGTTTTTT.

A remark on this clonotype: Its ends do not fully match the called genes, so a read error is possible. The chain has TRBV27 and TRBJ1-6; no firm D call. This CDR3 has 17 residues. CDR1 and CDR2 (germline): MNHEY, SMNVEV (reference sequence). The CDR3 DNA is TGTGCCAGCAGTTTATACGTTATAGGGTCCTATAATTCACCCCCCCACTTT. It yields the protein CASSLYVIGSYNSPPHF.

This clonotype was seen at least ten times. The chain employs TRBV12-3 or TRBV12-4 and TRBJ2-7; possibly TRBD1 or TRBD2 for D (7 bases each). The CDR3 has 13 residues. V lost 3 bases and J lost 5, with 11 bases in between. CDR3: CASSLTGRDEQYF. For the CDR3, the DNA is TGTGCCAGCAGTTTGACAGGGAGGGACGAGCAGTACTTC.

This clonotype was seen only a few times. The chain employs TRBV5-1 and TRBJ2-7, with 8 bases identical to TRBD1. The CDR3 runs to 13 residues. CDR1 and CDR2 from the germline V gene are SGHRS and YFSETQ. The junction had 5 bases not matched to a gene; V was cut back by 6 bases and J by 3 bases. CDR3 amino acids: CASNRDRHYEQYF. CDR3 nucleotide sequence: TGCGCCAGCAACCGGGACAGGCACTACGAGCAGTACTTC.

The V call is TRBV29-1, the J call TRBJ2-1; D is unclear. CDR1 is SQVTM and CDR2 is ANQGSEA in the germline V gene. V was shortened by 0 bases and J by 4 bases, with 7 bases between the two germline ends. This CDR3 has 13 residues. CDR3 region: CSVEDPLYNEQFF. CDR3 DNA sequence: TGCAGCGTTGAAGATCCTCTTTACAATGAGCAGTTCTTC.

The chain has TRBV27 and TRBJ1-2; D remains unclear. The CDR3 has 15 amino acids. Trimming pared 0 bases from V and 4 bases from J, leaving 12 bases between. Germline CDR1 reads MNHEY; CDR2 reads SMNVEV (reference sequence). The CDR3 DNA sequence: TGTGCCAGCAGTTTATCGAACATTGGGGTCTATGGCTACACCTTC. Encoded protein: CASSLSNIGVYGYTF.

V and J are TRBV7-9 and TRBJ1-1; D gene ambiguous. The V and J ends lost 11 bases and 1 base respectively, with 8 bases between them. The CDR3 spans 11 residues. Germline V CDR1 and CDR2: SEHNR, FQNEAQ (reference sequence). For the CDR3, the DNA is TGTGCCCTCGGGAGGAACACTGAAGCTTTCTTT. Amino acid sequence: CALGRNTEAFF.

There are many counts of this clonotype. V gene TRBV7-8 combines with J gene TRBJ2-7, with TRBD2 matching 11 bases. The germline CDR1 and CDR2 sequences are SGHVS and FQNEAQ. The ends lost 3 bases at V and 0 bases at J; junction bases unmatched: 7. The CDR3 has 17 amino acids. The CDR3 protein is CASSLTTSGDYSYEQYV. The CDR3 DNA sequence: TGTGCCAGCAGCTTGACGACTAGCGGGGACTACTCCTACGAGCAGTACGTC.

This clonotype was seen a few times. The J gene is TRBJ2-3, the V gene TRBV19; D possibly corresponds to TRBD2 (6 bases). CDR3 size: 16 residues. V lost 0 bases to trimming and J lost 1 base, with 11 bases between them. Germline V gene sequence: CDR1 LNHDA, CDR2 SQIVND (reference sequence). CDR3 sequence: CASSIDLGGGTDTQYF. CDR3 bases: TGTGCCAGTAGTATAGATCTTGGCGGGGGCACAGATACGCAGTATTTT.

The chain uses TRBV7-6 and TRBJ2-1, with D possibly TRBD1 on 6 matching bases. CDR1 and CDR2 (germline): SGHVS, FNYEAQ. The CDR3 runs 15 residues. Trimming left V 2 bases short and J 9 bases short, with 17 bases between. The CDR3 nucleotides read TGTGCCAGCAGCTTATTAGAGGTGCAAGGGGGTGAGCAGTTCTTC. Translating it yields CASSLLEVQGGEQFF.

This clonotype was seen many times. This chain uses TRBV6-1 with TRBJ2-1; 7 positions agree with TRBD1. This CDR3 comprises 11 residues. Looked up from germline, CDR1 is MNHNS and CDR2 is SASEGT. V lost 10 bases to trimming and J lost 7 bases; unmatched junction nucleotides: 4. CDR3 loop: CAISQGNEQFF. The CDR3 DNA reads TGTGCCATATCACAGGGGAATGAGCAGTTCTTC.